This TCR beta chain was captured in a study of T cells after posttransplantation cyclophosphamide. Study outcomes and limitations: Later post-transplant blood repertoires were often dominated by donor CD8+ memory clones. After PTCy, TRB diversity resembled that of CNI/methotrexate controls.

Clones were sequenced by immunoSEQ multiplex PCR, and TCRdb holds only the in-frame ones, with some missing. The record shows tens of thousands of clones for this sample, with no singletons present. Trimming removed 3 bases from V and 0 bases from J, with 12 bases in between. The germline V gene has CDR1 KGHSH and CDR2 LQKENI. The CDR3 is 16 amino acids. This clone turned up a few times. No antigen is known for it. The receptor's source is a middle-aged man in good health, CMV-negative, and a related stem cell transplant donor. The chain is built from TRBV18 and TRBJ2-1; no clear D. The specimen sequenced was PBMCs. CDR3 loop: CASSPTIIASYNEQFF. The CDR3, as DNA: TGTGCCAGCTCACCTACTATTATAGCCTCCTACAATGAGCAGTTCTTC.